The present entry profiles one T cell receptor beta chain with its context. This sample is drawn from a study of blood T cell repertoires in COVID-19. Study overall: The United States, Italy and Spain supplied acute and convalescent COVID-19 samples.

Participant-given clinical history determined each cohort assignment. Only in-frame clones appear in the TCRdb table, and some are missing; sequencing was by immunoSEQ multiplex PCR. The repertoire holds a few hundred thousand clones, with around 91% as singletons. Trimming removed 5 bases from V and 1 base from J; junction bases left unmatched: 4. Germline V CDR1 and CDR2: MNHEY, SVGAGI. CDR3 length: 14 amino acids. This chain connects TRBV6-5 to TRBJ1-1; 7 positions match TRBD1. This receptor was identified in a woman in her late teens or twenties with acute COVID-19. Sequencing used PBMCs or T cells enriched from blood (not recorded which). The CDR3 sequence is CASSPRTGNTEAFF. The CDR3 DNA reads TGTGCCAGCAGTCCGAGGACAGGGAACACTGAAGCTTTCTTT.